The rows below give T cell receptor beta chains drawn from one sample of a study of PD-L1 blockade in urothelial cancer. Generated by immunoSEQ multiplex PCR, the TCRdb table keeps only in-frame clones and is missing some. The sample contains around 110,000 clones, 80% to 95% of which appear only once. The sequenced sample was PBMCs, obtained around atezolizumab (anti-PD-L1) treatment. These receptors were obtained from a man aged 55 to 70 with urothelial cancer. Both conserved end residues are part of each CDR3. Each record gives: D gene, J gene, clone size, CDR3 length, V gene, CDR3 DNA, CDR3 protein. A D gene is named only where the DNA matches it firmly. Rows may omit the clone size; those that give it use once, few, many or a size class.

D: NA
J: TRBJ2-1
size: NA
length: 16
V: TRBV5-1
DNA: TGCGCCAGCAGCTTGCTCGAGCGGGCTGAGGGGAATGAGCAGTTCTTC
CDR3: CASSLLERAEGNEQFF

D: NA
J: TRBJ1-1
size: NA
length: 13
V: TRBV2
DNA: TGTGCCAGCAGTAGAGGTCGAGGCTCTGAAGCTTTCTTT
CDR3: CASSRGRGSEAFF

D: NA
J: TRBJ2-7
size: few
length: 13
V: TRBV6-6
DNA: TGTGCCAGCAGTTCGGCGGGGAATGGCGAGCAGTACTTC
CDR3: CASSSAGNGEQYF

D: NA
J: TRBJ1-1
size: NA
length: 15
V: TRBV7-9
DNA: TGTGCCAGCAGCTTGGGCGTCGACAGGAACACTGAAGCTTTCTTT
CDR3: CASSLGVDRNTEAFF

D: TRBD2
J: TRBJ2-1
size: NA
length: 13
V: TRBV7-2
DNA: TGTGCCAGCAGCATTCAGCGGGAGTTCGAGCAGTTCTTC
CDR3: CASSIQREFEQFF

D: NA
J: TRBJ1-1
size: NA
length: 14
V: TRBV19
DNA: TGTGCCAGTAGTCCCTGGGCCCGAGGGACTGAAGCTTTCTTT
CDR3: CASSPWARGTEAFF

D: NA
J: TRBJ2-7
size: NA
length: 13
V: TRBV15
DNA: TGTGCCACCAGCAGGGGGCGAGCGAACTACCAGTACTTC
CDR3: CATSRGRANYQYF

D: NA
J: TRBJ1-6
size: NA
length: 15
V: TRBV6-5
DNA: TGTGCCAGCAGGAGCTCAAGATCCTATAATTCACCCCTCCACTTT
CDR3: CASRSSRSYNSPLHF

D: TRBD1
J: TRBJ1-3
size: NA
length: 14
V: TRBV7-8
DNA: TGTGCCAGCAGCGTCGGACAGGTGGGAAACACCATATATTTT
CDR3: CASSVGQVGNTIYF

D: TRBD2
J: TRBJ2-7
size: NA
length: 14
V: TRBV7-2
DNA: TGTGCCAGCAGCTTAGGTCGAACTAGCGGCGAGCAGTACTTC
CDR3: CASSLGRTSGEQYF

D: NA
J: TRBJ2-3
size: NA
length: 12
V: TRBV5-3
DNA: TGTGCCAGAAGCTTGTATCCAGATACGCAGTATTTT
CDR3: CARSLYPDTQYF

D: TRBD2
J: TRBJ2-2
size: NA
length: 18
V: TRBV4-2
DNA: TGTGCCAGCAGCCAAGGAGTGGCGGTAGCGGGAGCATCCGGGGAGCTGTTTTTT
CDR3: CASSQGVAVAGASGELFF

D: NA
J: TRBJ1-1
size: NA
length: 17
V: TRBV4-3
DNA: TGCGCCAGCAGCCAAGAAGGAAGGTGGGAGGCGAACACTGAAGCTTTCTTT
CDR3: CASSQEGRWEANTEAFF

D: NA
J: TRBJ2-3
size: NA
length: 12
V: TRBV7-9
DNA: TGTGCCAGCAGCTTTCGTACAGATACGCAGTATTTT
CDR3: CASSFRTDTQYF

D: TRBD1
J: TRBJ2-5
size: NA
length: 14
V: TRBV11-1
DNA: TGTGCCAGCAGCTCCAAGGGACAGAGAGAGACCCAGTACTTC
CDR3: CASSSKGQRETQYF

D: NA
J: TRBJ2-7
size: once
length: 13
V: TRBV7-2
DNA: TGTGCCAGCAGCCAAGCGGGTGGGTTCGAGCAGTACTTC
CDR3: CASSQAGGFEQYF

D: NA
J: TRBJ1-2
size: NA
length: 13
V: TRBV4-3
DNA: TGCGCCAGCAGCCAAGATCTCAGTTATGGCTACACCTTC
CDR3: CASSQDLSYGYTF